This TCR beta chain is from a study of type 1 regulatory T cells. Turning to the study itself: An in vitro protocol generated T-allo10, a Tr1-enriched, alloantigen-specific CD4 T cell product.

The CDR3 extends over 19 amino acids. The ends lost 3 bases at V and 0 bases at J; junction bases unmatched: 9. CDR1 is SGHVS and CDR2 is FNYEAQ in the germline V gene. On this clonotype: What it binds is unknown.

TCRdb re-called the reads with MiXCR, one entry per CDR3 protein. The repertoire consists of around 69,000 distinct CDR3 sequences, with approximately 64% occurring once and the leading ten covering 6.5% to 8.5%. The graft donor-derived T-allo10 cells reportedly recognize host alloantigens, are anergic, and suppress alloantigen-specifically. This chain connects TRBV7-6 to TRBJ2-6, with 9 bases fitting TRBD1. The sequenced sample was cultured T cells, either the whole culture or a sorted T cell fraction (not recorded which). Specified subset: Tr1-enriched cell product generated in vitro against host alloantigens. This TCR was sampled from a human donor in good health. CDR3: CASSFNRDRAASGANVLTF. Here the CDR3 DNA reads TGTGCCAGCAGCTTCAACCGGGACAGGGCTGCCTCTGGGGCCAACGTCCTGACTTTC.